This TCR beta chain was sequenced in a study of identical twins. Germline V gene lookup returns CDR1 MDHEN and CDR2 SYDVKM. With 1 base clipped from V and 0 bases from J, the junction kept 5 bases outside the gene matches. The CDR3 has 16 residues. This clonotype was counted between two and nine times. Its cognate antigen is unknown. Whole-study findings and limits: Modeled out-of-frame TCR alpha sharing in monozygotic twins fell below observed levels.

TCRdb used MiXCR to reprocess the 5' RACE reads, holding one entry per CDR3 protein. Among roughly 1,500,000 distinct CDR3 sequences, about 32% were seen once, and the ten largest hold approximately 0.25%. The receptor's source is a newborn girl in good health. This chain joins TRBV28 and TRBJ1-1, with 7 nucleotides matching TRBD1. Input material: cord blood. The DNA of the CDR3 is TGTGCCAGCAGTTTATACGGGACAGACATGAACACTGAAGCTTTCTTT. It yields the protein CASSLYGTDMNTEAFF.